A single sample is the source of the 30 T cell receptor beta chains below, sequenced in a study of neurological immune-mediated disorders (dated by TCRdb to the late 2010s). Library preparation was by 5' RACE. The data were produced on an Illumina HiSeq 2500. The raw public data were reprocessed by TCRdb itself: fastp quality trimming at Q25, MiXCR clonotype calling, in-frame beta chains only. Here each entry gathers all rows of one CDR3 protein and keeps the most common genes and DNA. The sample table shows some 77,000 distinct CDR3 sequences, and approximately 9.4% are seen once. The ten most abundant clones make up 1.5% to 2% of the sample. The specimen was PBMCs. Every receptor here comes from a man in his fifties in good health.

This clonotype has ten or more counts. The V and J genes are TRBV5-1 and TRBJ1-1; D is ambiguous. The CDR3 is 14 amino acids. Germline CDR1 and CDR2: SGHRS and YFSETQ. V dropped 0 bases and J dropped 4 bases, with 10 bases sitting between them. CDR3 in amino acids: CASSLDLGSTEAFF. The CDR3 coding sequence is TGCGCCAGCAGCTTGGATCTGGGGAGCACTGAAGCTTTCTTT. Full variable domain (outside the CDR3, taken from reference TRBV5-1 and TRBJ1-1): KAGVTQTPRYLIKTRGQQVTLSCSPISGHRSVSWYQQTPGQGLQFLFEYFSETQRNKGNFPGRFSGRQFSNSRSEMNVSTLELGDSALYLCASSLDLGSTEAFFGQGTRLTVV.

This clonotype was counted ten times or more. The rearrangement joins TRBV5-5 to TRBJ2-5, with 9 bases identical to TRBD1. CDR1 is SGHKS, CDR2 YYEKEE, per germline (reference sequence). J gave up 2 bases and V 4 bases, and 9 bases lay outside the gene matches. This CDR3 is 16 amino acids long. The CDR3 loop reads CASSRAGTGTQETQYF. DNA for the CDR3: TGTGCCAGCAGCCGCGCTGGGACAGGGACTCAAGAGACCCAGTACTTC. The full variable domain, rest sourced from reference TRBV5-5 and TRBJ2-5, is DAGVTQSPTHLIKTRGQQVTLRCSPISGHKSVSWYQQVLGQGPQFIFQYYEKEERGRGNFPDRFSARQFPNYSSELNVNALLLGDSALYLCASSRAGTGTQETQYFGPGTRLLVL.

In this sample, this clonotype turned up many times. The chain employs TRBV6-5 and TRBJ1-6; weak D call: TRBD1 (6 bases). Trimming took 1 base from V and 7 from J, leaving 11 bases between them. In germline, CDR1 is MNHEY, CDR2 SVGAGI. The CDR3 spans 15 residues. This CDR3 is CASSYYRQGNSPLHF. CDR3 sequence (DNA): TGTGCCAGCAGTTACTATCGGCAGGGGAATTCACCCCTCCACTTT.

This clonotype was found many times. The CDR3: CAIRKDSNSYNEQFF. For the CDR3, the DNA is TGTGCCATCAGGAAGGACAGTAACTCCTACAATGAGCAGTTCTTC. The V and J genes are TRBV10-3 and TRBJ2-1, with D perhaps matching TRBD1 (6 bases). CDR1 is ENHRY, CDR2 SYGVKD, per germline. The CDR3 has 15 amino acids. V was cut by 6 bases and J by 0 bases, with 12 bases left in between.

This clonotype was counted ten times or more. This chain uses TRBV18 with TRBJ2-5; tentatively, D is TRBD2 (5 bases). This CDR3 spans 13 amino acids. The V gene lost 6 bases and the J gene lost 1 base, with 9 bases spanning the gap. Germline V gene lookup returns CDR1 KGHSH and CDR2 LQKENI. CDR3 residues: CASSPGFQETQYF. The DNA for the CDR3 is TGTGCCAGCTCCCCGGGATTCCAAGAGACCCAGTACTTC.

This clonotype was recorded at least ten times. The V and J genes are TRBV10-3 and TRBJ2-2; D might be TRBD1 or TRBD2, each matching 6 bases. V was shortened by 3 bases and J by 5 bases, with 10 bases between the two germline ends. In germline, CDR1 is ENHRY, CDR2 SYGVKD. The CDR3 has 14 residues. The CDR3 DNA is TGTGCCATCAGTGAACAGGGAGGTACCGGGGAGCTGTTTTTT. Encoded protein: CAISEQGGTGELFF.

This clonotype was found many times. The chain employs TRBV11-2 and TRBJ2-7, with 10 bases matching TRBD1. Germline CDR1 is SGHAT and CDR2 is FQNNGV. V lost 6 bases to trimming and J lost 7 bases; unmatched junction nucleotides: 15. The CDR3 is made up of 16 amino acids. This chain's CDR3 is CASRQWDRGFEGEQYF. For the CDR3, the DNA is TGTGCCAGCAGACAATGGGACAGGGGCTTCGAGGGGGAGCAGTACTTC.

This clonotype has at least ten counts. V and J are TRBV29-1 and TRBJ1-1; 7 nucleotides agree with TRBD1. J was trimmed by 0 bases and V by 7 bases; bases with no gene match: 5. CDR3 length: 13 residues. Germline CDR1 is SQVTM and CDR2 is ANQGSEA. CDR3 protein: CSGTGQVNTEAFF. The CDR3 DNA reads as TGCAGCGGGACCGGACAGGTGAACACTGAAGCTTTCTTT. Full variable domain (missing parts from reference TRBV29-1 and TRBJ1-1): SAVISQKPSRDICQRGTSLTIQCQVDSQVTMMFWYRQQPGQSLTLIATANQGSEATYESGFVIDKFPISRPNLTFSTLTVSNMSPEDSSIYLCSGTGQVNTEAFFGQGTRLTVV.

This clonotype was observed many times. CDR3 nucleotide sequence: TGCAGCGTCCGGGACAGGGTCTTTCCTGGCTCCTACAATGAGCAGTTCTTC. Protein product: CSVRDRVFPGSYNEQFF. V gene TRBV29-1 combines with J gene TRBJ2-1; 9 bases fit TRBD1. The CDR3 runs to 17 residues. From germline, CDR1 is SQVTM and CDR2 ANQGSEA. V was clipped by 6 bases and J by 0 bases; unmatched bases: 12.

Many counts were recorded for this clonotype. This chain joins TRBV29-1 and TRBJ1-4; D may be TRBD1 (5 bases). Trimming cost V 4 bases and J 10 bases, with 19 bases left between them. This CDR3 region has 14 residues. Germline values: CDR1 SQVTM, CDR2 ANQGSEA. The CDR3 sequence: CSVAGGEWDRKLFF. The DNA for the CDR3 is TGCAGCGTTGCCGGGGGGGAATGGGACCGAAAACTGTTTTTT.

This clonotype was recorded many times. The gene calls are TRBV6-6 and TRBJ1-5, with a possible D match to TRBD1 (6 bases). Germline values: CDR1 MNHNY, CDR2 SVGAGI (reference sequence). V lost 7 bases and J lost 6, with 16 bases in between. This CDR3 contains 14 residues. The CDR3 DNA sequence: TGTGCCAGCACCGTACAGGGAGGGAGTCAGCCCCAGCATTTT. Its protein is CASTVQGGSQPQHF.

This clonotype was seen ten or more times. The chain recombines TRBV5-1 with TRBJ2-3; TRBD2 is a possible D gene (5 bases). The V end was cut by 4 bases, the J end by 0 bases, with 18 bases between. The CDR3 totals 17 residues. CDR1 SGHRS and CDR2 YFSETQ come from the germline V gene. In DNA form, the CDR3 reads TGCGCCAGCAGCCTGAGCGTGGTCGGAGGTAGCACAGATACGCAGTATTTT. Its translation: CASSLSVVGGSTDTQYF. Looking up the rest from reference TRBV5-1 and TRBJ2-3 gives the full variable domain: KAGVTQTPRYLIKTRGQQVTLSCSPISGHRSVSWYQQTPGQGLQFLFEYFSETQRNKGNFPGRFSGRQFSNSRSEMNVSTLELGDSALYLCASSLSVVGGSTDTQYFGPGTRLTVL.

This clonotype was counted many times. V and J are TRBV7-6 and TRBJ2-3; D unclear. This CDR3 contains 12 residues. The germline V gene encodes CDR1 SGHVS and CDR2 FNYEAQ. V lost 8 bases, J lost 1 base, and 7 bases lay in between. CDR3 sequence reads: CASGSRTDTQYF. The DNA of the CDR3 is TGTGCCAGCGGGTCCCGCACAGATACGCAGTATTTT.

The table lists this clonotype with many counts. This chain uses TRBV6-2 or TRBV6-3 with TRBJ2-5; 9 bases line up with TRBD2. The CDR3 extends over 16 amino acids. V shed 5 bases, J shed 4 bases, and the junction held 11 bases outside the gene matches. Germline V gene sequence: CDR1 MNHEY, CDR2 SVGEGT. The CDR3 nucleotides read TGTGCCAGCAGTAGGCGAGGAGCGGGAGGATCAGAGACCCAGTACTTC. Translated: CASSRRGAGGSETQYF.

This clonotype was found many times. CDR3 sequence (DNA): TGTGCCATCACCAAATCGGGCCTCTCTGGAAACACCATATATTTT. It yields the protein CAITKSGLSGNTIYF. The chain carries TRBV10-3 and TRBJ1-3, with D unclear. The CDR3 consists of 15 residues. Germline V gene lookup returns CDR1 ENHRY and CDR2 SYGVKD. V lost 7 bases and J lost 0, with 13 bases in between.

This clonotype was seen at least ten times. V usage is TRBV7-2 and J usage is TRBJ2-1; TRBD2 matches 7 bases. The CDR3 totals 16 residues. J lost 10 bases, V lost 4 bases, and 16 bases had no gene match. The germline CDR1 and CDR2 sequences are SGHTA and FQGNSA. As DNA, the CDR3 is TGTGCCAGCAGCTCATCACTAGCGTTTCCTAGACCGGAGCAGTTCTTC. This sequence encodes CASSSSLAFPRPEQFF.

This clonotype was observed many times. The gene calls are TRBV29-1 and TRBJ2-5, with D possibly being TRBD1 (5 bases). In germline, CDR1 is SQVTM, CDR2 ANQGSEA. Trimming stripped 7 bases from V and 5 bases from J, with 23 bases between. This CDR3 is 15 amino acids long. The CDR3 DNA is TGCAGCGCCCCGAGGATGGTAGGGGTCGCGGAGACCCAGTACTTC. Its translation: CSAPRMVGVAETQYF.

The table lists this clonotype with a count of one. The genes are TRBV20-1 and TRBJ2-6; maybe TRBD1 (6 bases). The CDR3 is 15 amino acids. Per germline, CDR1 DFQATT and CDR2 SNEGSKA (reference sequence). V was cut by 5 bases and J by 10 bases, with 21 bases left in between. The CDR3 region is CSAARRARGSNVLTF. CDR3 coding DNA: TGCAGTGCTGCCCGCCGGGCAAGGGGGTCTAACGTCCTGACTTTC.

This clonotype was picked up many times. This chain uses TRBV20-1 with TRBJ1-2; no definite D call. CDR3 length: 14 amino acids. Germline values: CDR1 DFQATT, CDR2 SNEGSKA (reference sequence). Between the trimmed V and J ends, which lost 1 base and 2 bases, there was a span of 11 bases. CDR3 nucleotides: TGCAGTGCTAGAGTCCCCGACCGAAACTATGGCTACACCTTC. Protein sequence: CSARVPDRNYGYTF.

This clonotype occurred many times. This chain joins TRBV12-3 or TRBV12-4 and TRBJ2-7, with 7 bases fitting TRBD2. Germline trimming cut 7 bases from V and 4 bases from J; bases unmatched to any gene: 7. The CDR3 has 13 residues. This CDR3 is CASKAGDKYEQYF. CDR3 in DNA: TGTGCCAGCAAGGCGGGGGATAAATACGAGCAGTACTTC.

This clonotype appeared many times. The CDR3 sequence: CASSNEGARAPLHF. CDR3 bases: TGTGCCAGCAGTAATGAGGGGGCGCGGGCACCCCTCCACTTT. The chain links TRBV12-3 or TRBV12-4 to TRBJ1-6; 7 bases line up with TRBD1. J gave up 11 bases and V 5 bases, and 9 bases lay outside the gene matches. This CDR3 region has 14 residues.

The CDR3, as DNA: TGCGCCAGCAGCTTCGGTCTACGCGATGAGCAGTTCTTC. Translation gives CASSFGLRDEQFF. The chain uses TRBV5-1 and TRBJ2-1; D is unresolved. CDR3 length equals 13 residues. Germline V CDR1 and CDR2: SGHRS, YFSETQ. Between the trimmed V and J ends, which lost 2 bases and 8 bases, there was a span of 11 bases.

There are many counts of this clonotype. This sequence joins TRBV3-1 and TRBJ1-2; D might be TRBD1 (5 bases). Germline-derived CDR1 and CDR2 are LGHDT and YNNKEL (reference sequence). CDR3 length: 16 amino acids. The ends were cut back, 0 bases at V and 4 bases at J, with 15 bases in the middle. Here the CDR3 DNA reads TGTGCCAGCAGCCAAGATATCGGGACTGCAGGCTATGGCTACACCTTC. Translated, it gives CASSQDIGTAGYGYTF.

As regards this clonotype: Given a much more abundant clone one base away, this may be a read error. The V and J genes are TRBV12-3 or TRBV12-4 and TRBJ2-7, with D tentatively TRBD1 or TRBD2 (6 bases each). The CDR3 is made up of 14 amino acids. CDR3 sequence reads: CVSSPPPGGSEQYF. Here the CDR3 DNA reads TGTGTCAGCAGTCCCCCCCCCGGGGGCAGCGAGCAGTACTTC.

This clonotype was seen repeatedly, ten times or more. This chain uses TRBV5-1 with TRBJ2-5; D remains unclear. Germline V gene data show CDR1 as SGHRS and CDR2 as YFSETQ. This CDR3 comprises 12 residues. Trimming cost V 3 bases and J 5 bases, with 8 bases left between them. CDR3 in amino acids: CASSYPGETQYF. The CDR3 region has the DNA TGCGCCAGCAGCTACCCCGGGGAGACCCAGTACTTC.

Only a few counts were recorded for this clonotype. This chain links TRBV29-1 with TRBJ2-3; TRBD2 is a possible D gene (7 bases). Trimming left V 5 bases short and J 2 bases short, with 20 bases between. The CDR3 covers 16 residues. Germline lookup yields CDR1 SQVTM and CDR2 ANQGSEA. CDR3 sequence reads: CSVKVRGAGATDTQYF. The CDR3 DNA is TGCAGCGTTAAAGTGAGGGGGGCGGGGGCCACAGATACGCAGTATTTT.

There are many counts of this clonotype. This sequence joins TRBV29-1 and TRBJ1-4, with TRBD1 as a possible D gene (5 bases). The CDR3 consists of 16 residues. Trimming stripped 7 bases from V and 0 bases from J, with 18 bases between. Looked up from germline, CDR1 is SQVTM and CDR2 is ANQGSEA. For the CDR3, the DNA is TGCAGCGCCCAAACATGGCAGGGAGCAACTAATGAAAAACTGTTTTTT. It specifies CSAQTWQGATNEKLFF.

This clonotype has a count of ten or more. The V and J genes are TRBV7-2 and TRBJ2-2; a possible D gene is TRBD1 (6 bases). V shed 7 bases and J shed 1 base, with 19 bases lying between them. CDR3 length: 17 amino acids. CDR1 is SGHTA and CDR2 is FQGNSA in the germline V gene. Here the CDR3 reads CASNRGQGWGNTGELFF. DNA for the CDR3: TGTGCCAGCAACCGCGGGCAGGGGTGGGGGAACACCGGGGAGCTGTTTTTT.

This clonotype showed up many times. The chain joins TRBV27 to TRBJ2-2; D not certain. Germline V lookup: CDR1 MNHEY, CDR2 SMNVEV (reference sequence). There are 13 residues in the CDR3. The V gene lost 5 bases and the J gene lost 8 bases, with 12 bases spanning the gap. CDR3 nucleotides: TGTGCCAGCAGTCTTTCCCTTTTTGGGGAGCTGTTTTTT. Translated: CASSLSLFGELFF.

This clonotype was observed many times. The rearrangement joins TRBV20-1 to TRBJ2-4, with D tentatively TRBD1 (5 bases). In germline, CDR1 is DFQATT, CDR2 SNEGSKA (reference sequence). This CDR3 region has 14 residues. The V end lost 1 base, the J end lost 0 bases, and 7 bases lay between the germline ends. CDR3 DNA sequence: TGCAGTGCTAGAGGGACAAGAGCCAAAAACATTCAGTACTTC. Translating gives CSARGTRAKNIQYF.